One sample yielded the 21 T cell receptor beta chains listed below, sequenced in a study of shared T cell receptors in the human thymus. Profiled with immunoSEQ multiplex PCR; TCRdb holds only in-frame clones, not every one. The sample records about 660,000 clones, 87% being singletons. The data were also submitted as part of a second study, on human thymus T cells.

Sequencing was done on a sample of thymocytes. The source is a boy in the first two years of life with a congenital heart defect.

This chain links TRBV10-1 with TRBJ2-3; possible D gene TRBD2, 5 bases. Germline V CDR1 and CDR2: WNHNN, SYGVQD (reference sequence). This CDR3 contains 16 residues. The V end was cut by 6 bases, the J end by 0 bases, with 16 bases between. The CDR3 sequence is CASSVEGLPSTDTQYF. Written as DNA, the CDR3 is TGCGCCAGCAGCGTTGAGGGATTACCTAGCACAGATACGCAGTATTTT.

This sequence joins TRBV5-6 and TRBJ2-1, with 11 bases that match TRBD2. V lost 0 bases, J lost 8 bases, and 4 bases stayed unmatched. Germline V lookup: CDR1 SGHDT, CDR2 YYEEEE. CDR3 length: 15 amino acids. The CDR3 bases are TGTGCCAGCAGCTTGGCACTAGCGGGAGCTGATGAGCAGTTCTTC. It codes for CASSLALAGADEQFF.

The chain couples TRBV5-6 to TRBJ2-3, with D maybe TRBD2 (6 bases). The germline CDR1 and CDR2 sequences are SGHDT and YYEEEE. V was trimmed by 5 bases and J by 9 bases, leaving 22 bases between them. The CDR3 contains 15 residues. CDR3 nucleotide sequence: TGTGCCAGCAGGCAAGCGGGTGGGGAATACTCAACGCAGTATTTT. Its protein is CASRQAGGEYSTQYF.

The chain couples TRBV5-1 to TRBJ2-1; TRBD2 matches at 9 bases. The germline V gene has CDR1 SGHRS and CDR2 YFSETQ. The CDR3 totals 18 residues. V trimming: 0 bases; J trimming: 4 bases; junction bases outside the gene matches: 11. The CDR3 DNA reads as TGCGCCAGCAGCTTGGCGCGCGGGGGGGTTTTATTGTACAATGAGCAGTTCTTC. Encoded protein: CASSLARGGVLLYNEQFF.

The chain employs TRBV29-1 and TRBJ1-1; 8 nucleotides align to TRBD1. V shed 3 bases, J shed 3 bases, and the junction held 15 bases outside the gene matches. CDR1 and CDR2 (germline): SQVTM, ANQGSEA. The CDR3 is made up of 17 amino acids. CDR3 in DNA: TGCAGCGTTGAGGTGTGCGGGCAGGGGGCGCCTGACACTGAAGCTTTCTTT. Protein: CSVEVCGQGAPDTEAFF.

The chain has TRBV10-3 and TRBJ1-2; 10 bases map to TRBD1. This CDR3 region has 13 residues. V dropped 11 bases and J dropped 4; count of bases not matched to a gene: 7. The germline V gene has CDR1 ENHRY and CDR2 SYGVKD. CDR3 nucleotides: TGTGCCGCAGGGACAGGGGATCGCTATGGCTACACCTTC. Its translation: CAAGTGDRYGYTF.

A note on this clone: In the same sample, other DNA sequences code for this CDR3. CDR3 in amino acids: CASSVGAGTDTQYF. The CDR3 bases are TGTGCCAGCAGCGTAGGGGCCGGCACAGATACGCAGTATTTT. The chain uses TRBV9 and TRBJ2-3; no clear D. The germline gives CDR1 SGDLS, CDR2 YYNGEE. This CDR3 comprises 14 residues. Trimming removed 0 bases at V and 1 base at J, with 6 bases between.

The chain has TRBV14 and TRBJ1-2; D unresolved. V gave up 1 base and J gave up 2 bases, with 17 bases separating them. The CDR3 is made up of 17 amino acids. CDR1 and CDR2 from the germline V gene are SGHDN and FVKESK. Here the CDR3 reads CASSQGGRRWVNYGYTF. The CDR3 nucleotides are TGTGCCAGCAGCCAAGGCGGCCGGCGATGGGTCAACTATGGCTACACCTTC. Based on the CDR3 plus reference TRBV14 and TRBJ1-2, the full variable domain is EAGVTQFPSHSVIEKGQTVTLRCDPISGHDNLYWYRRVMGKEIKFLLHFVKESKQDESGMPNNRFLAERTGGTYSTLKVQPAELEDSGVYFCASSQGGRRWVNYGYTFGSGTRLTVV.

The chain is built from TRBV27 and TRBJ2-1; the match to TRBD2 covers 12 bases. Germline V gene sequence: CDR1 MNHEY, CDR2 SMNVEV (reference sequence). V shed 5 bases and J 4 bases; nucleotides not matched to a gene: 9. The CDR3 runs to 17 residues. The CDR3 DNA reads TGTGCCAGCAGTCTCATACTAGCGGGGGGTTCATACAATGAGCAGTTCTTC. Protein: CASSLILAGGSYNEQFF.

The chain uses TRBV7-2 and TRBJ1-6; D is undetermined. CDR3 length equals 17 residues. Germline assignment: CDR1 SGHTA and CDR2 FQGNSA. V was trimmed by 2 bases and J by 7 bases, leaving 18 bases between them. CDR3 amino acids: CASSLLSRVSFNSPLHF. CDR3 DNA: TGTGCCAGCAGCTTATTATCTCGGGTCTCCTTCAATTCACCCCTCCACTTT. Looking up the rest from reference TRBV7-2 and TRBJ1-6 gives the full variable domain: GAGVSQSPSNKVTEKGKDVELRCDPISGHTALYWYRQSLGQGLEFLIYFQGNSAPDKSGLPSDRFSAERTGGSVSTLTIQRTQQEDSAVYLCASSLLSRVSFNSPLHFGNGTRLTVT.

This clone was counted once. This chain joins TRBV28 and TRBJ1-1, with 9 bases identical to TRBD1. V was pared by 5 bases and J by 5 bases, with 12 bases of the junction left unmatched. This CDR3 contains 16 residues. From germline, CDR1 is MDHEN and CDR2 SYDVKM. CDR3 bases: TGTGCCAGCAGTCCCGGACAGGGGCACCGTGGAACTGAAGCTTTCTTT. Its protein is CASSPGQGHRGTEAFF. The full variable domain, rest sourced from reference TRBV28 and TRBJ1-1, is DVKVTQSSRYLVKRTGEKVFLECVQDMDHENMFWYRQDPGLGLRLIYFSYDVKMKEKGDIPEGYSVSREKKERFSLILESASTNQTSMYLCASSPGQGHRGTEAFFGQGTRLTVV.

This chain uses TRBV6-6 with TRBJ2-5; 8 positions match TRBD2. The CDR3 has 10 residues. Germline V gives CDR1 MNHNY, CDR2 SVGAGI (reference sequence). V lost 8 bases and J lost 11; bases outside the gene matches: 4. CDR3 DNA: TGTGCCAGCGGGCGGGAGGAGCAGTACTTC. Protein sequence: CASGREEQYF.

This rearrangement joins TRBV6-7 to TRBJ1-1; D might be TRBD1 (5 bases). TRBV6-7 is annotated as an ORF whose role is uncertain. The CDR3 totals 12 residues. V lost 10 bases to trimming and J lost 10 bases, with 19 bases between them. CDR3 in amino acids: CANDSFYRGAFF. The CDR3 DNA sequence: TGTGCCAACGACAGTTTCTATCGTGGAGCTTTCTTT.

The chain employs TRBV5-1 and TRBJ2-2; 7 nucleotides line up with TRBD1. The CDR3 is 13 amino acids. The V and J ends lost 9 bases and 3 bases, in that order; junction bases with no gene match: 5. Germline V gene data show CDR1 as SGHRS and CDR2 as YFSETQ. The CDR3 sequence: CAIRDRYTGELFF. The CDR3 nucleotides are TGCGCCATAAGGGACAGATACACCGGGGAGCTGTTTTTT.

The CDR3 protein is CASSLAGREAFF. The CDR3 DNA reads TGCGCCAGCAGCTTGGCCGGTCGCGAAGCTTTCTTT. The chain combines TRBV5-1 with TRBJ1-1; no definite D call. Trimming shortened V by 0 bases and J by 8 bases, and 8 bases separated the two germline ends. CDR3 length: 12 residues. Germline V lookup: CDR1 SGHRS, CDR2 YFSETQ.

V gene TRBV28 combines with J gene TRBJ1-6, with unresolved D. The ends were cut back, 3 bases at V and 8 bases at J, with 11 bases in the middle. Looked up from germline, CDR1 is MDHEN and CDR2 is SYDVKM. CDR3 length equals 14 residues. The CDR3 protein is CASSFGSEDSPLHF. The DNA for the CDR3 is TGTGCCAGCAGTTTTGGGAGCGAGGATTCACCCCTCCACTTT.

The genes are TRBV7-3 and TRBJ1-2, with D possibly matching TRBD1 (5 bases). CDR3 length: 13 residues. V was clipped by 5 bases and J by 2 bases, with 9 bases between them. From germline, CDR1 is SGHTA and CDR2 FQGTGA. The CDR3 loop is CASSMGRNYGYTF. CDR3 nucleotide sequence: TGTGCCAGCAGCATGGGGCGGAACTATGGCTACACCTTC. Using reference TRBV7-3 and TRBJ1-2 for the parts outside the CDR3, the full variable domain is GAGVSQTPSNKVTEKGKYVELRCDPISGHTALYWYRQSLGQGPEFLIYFQGTGAADDSGLPNDRFFAVRPEGSVSTLKIQRTERGDSAVYLCASSMGRNYGYTFGSGTRLTVV.

This chain connects TRBV5-4 to TRBJ2-3; 13 positions agree with TRBD2. Germline V CDR1 and CDR2: SGHNT, YYREEE (reference sequence). The CDR3 has 17 amino acids. Trimming took 4 bases from V and 1 from J; bases not matched to a gene: 6. The CDR3 loop is CASSATSGGAGTDTQYF. DNA for the CDR3: TGTGCCAGCAGCGCAACTAGCGGGGGGGCTGGCACAGATACGCAGTATTTT.

The V call is TRBV6-5, the J call TRBJ2-7; TRBD1 is a possible D gene (6 bases). Germline V CDR1 and CDR2: MNHEY, SVGAGI. V lost 6 bases and J 2 bases, leaving 11 bases between the germline ends. The CDR3 is 13 residues long. This CDR3 is CASSRGQTYEQYF. In nucleotides, the CDR3 is TGTGCCAGCAGCCGCGGACAGACCTACGAGCAGTACTTC.

The chain uses TRBV13 and TRBJ2-1; 8 bases are shared with TRBD1. V lost 6 bases and J lost 6; bases outside the gene matches: 7. The CDR3 covers 14 residues. CDR1 is PRHDT, CDR2 FYEKMQ, per germline (reference sequence). CDR3 in amino acids: CASRDRESSNEQFF. In DNA, the CDR3 is TGTGCCAGCAGGGACAGGGAGTCGAGCAATGAGCAGTTCTTC.

The genes are TRBV6-5 and TRBJ2-4, with D possibly being TRBD1 (5 bases). This CDR3 has 15 amino acids. Germline values: CDR1 MNHEY, CDR2 SVGAGI. V was trimmed by 2 bases and J by 2 bases, leaving 10 bases between them. The CDR3 DNA sequence: TGTGCCAGCAGTTACAAAGGGGCGCCCAAAAACATTCAGTACTTC. Its translation: CASSYKGAPKNIQYF.